This entry lists 26 T cell receptor beta chains sequenced from one sample in a study of chemoradiotherapy in HPV16-positive cancers. Measured with immunoSEQ multiplex PCR; TCRdb has only the in-frame clones, and not every one. The sample lists more than 6,000 clones, 89% occurring once. Sequencing used tumor tissue, obtained from a patient who underwent chemoradiotherapy. The source is a human donor with HPV-associated anogenital cancer.

V and J are TRBV15 and TRBJ1-2; 7 bases align to TRBD1. V lost 4 bases and J lost 4; bases outside the gene matches: 3. Germline values: CDR1 LNHNV, CDR2 YYDKDF (reference sequence). The CDR3 is 13 amino acids. The CDR3 bases are TGTGCCACCAGCATACGACAGGGCTATGGCTACACCTTC. This gives the protein CATSIRQGYGYTF.

The chain carries TRBV5-4 and TRBJ2-1, with 7 bases identical to TRBD2. The germline CDR1 and CDR2 sequences are SGHNT and YYREEE (reference sequence). The CDR3 extends over 16 amino acids. Trimming took 4 bases from V and 6 from J; bases not matched to a gene: 13. The chain's CDR3 is CASSPRRGGATNEQFF. Here the CDR3 DNA reads TGTGCCAGCAGCCCCCGAAGGGGAGGGGCCACCAATGAGCAGTTCTTC.

V is TRBV4-3 and J is TRBJ1-5, with D possibly matching TRBD1 (5 bases). V was cut by 2 bases and J by 7 bases, with 12 bases left in between. The CDR3 covers 14 residues. Germline loops: CDR1 LGHNA, CDR2 YSLEER. The CDR3 nucleotides are TGCGCCAGCAGCCAACGGCAGGGTGGCCAGCCCCAGCATTTT. Translating gives CASSQRQGGQPQHF.

The chain recombines TRBV7-2 with TRBJ2-7; 8 bases are a match to TRBD2. Germline V lookup: CDR1 SGHTA, CDR2 FQGNSA. Trimming removed 1 base from V and 7 bases from J; junction bases left unmatched: 12. The CDR3 is made up of 16 amino acids. DNA of the CDR3: TGTGCCAGCAGCTTAGAGCTGGCGGGAGGTCTTGGAGAGCAGTACTTC. Amino acid sequence: CASSLELAGGLGEQYF.

This rearrangement joins TRBV7-9 to TRBJ2-7; 7 positions agree with TRBD2. Germline values: CDR1 SEHNR, CDR2 FQNEAQ (reference sequence). Trimming took 5 bases from V and 4 from J; bases not matched to a gene: 11. The CDR3 sequence is 15 residues long. CDR3 in DNA: TGTGCCAGCAGCGATCAAGGCGGGAGCACTTACGAGCAGTACTTC. Its translation: CASSDQGGSTYEQYF.

The rearrangement links TRBV7-9 to TRBJ1-4; D might be TRBD1 (5 bases). Trimming removed 1 base at V and 5 bases at J, with 8 bases between. Germline V gene data show CDR1 as SEHNR and CDR2 as FQNEAQ (reference sequence). This CDR3 has 14 residues. CDR3 region: CASSLGGANEKLFF. Here the CDR3 DNA reads TGTGCCAGCAGCTTAGGGGGCGCGAATGAAAAACTGTTTTTT.

CDR3 region: CASSPRTSPMDEQYF. CDR3 bases: TGTGCCAGCAGCCCCCGGACCTCCCCCATGGACGAGCAGTACTTC. The rearrangement links TRBV11-2 to TRBJ2-7, with D unresolved. Germline-derived CDR1 and CDR2 are SGHAT and FQNNGV. The CDR3 totals 15 residues. V lost 5 bases, J lost 5 bases, and 19 bases lay in between. The whole variable domain, remainder taken from reference TRBV11-2 and TRBJ2-7, is EAGVAQSPRYKIIEKRQSVAFWCNPISGHATLYWYQQILGQGPKLLIQFQNNGVVDDSQLPKDRFSAERLKGVDSTLKIQPAKLEDSAVYLCASSPRTSPMDEQYFGPGTRLTVT.

The gene calls are TRBV9 and TRBJ1-3; D call uncertain. V lost 3 bases and J lost 0, with 7 bases in between. The CDR3 has 14 amino acids. Germline CDR1 reads SGDLS; CDR2 reads YYNGEE. The CDR3 coding sequence is TGTGCCAGCAGCGAGGGATACTCTGGAAACACCATATATTTT. This codes for CASSEGYSGNTIYF.

The V call is TRBV19, the J call TRBJ2-3, with D perhaps TRBD2 (5 bases). V lost 5 bases, J lost 0 bases, and 15 bases lay in between. Germline V gives CDR1 LNHDA, CDR2 SQIVND (reference sequence). The CDR3 consists of 16 residues. CDR3: CASSSLAVSSTDTQYF. Here the CDR3 DNA reads TGTGCCAGTAGTTCTCTAGCAGTTTCTAGCACAGATACGCAGTATTTT.

The rearrangement joins TRBV5-4 to TRBJ2-7; 10 bases align to TRBD2. The germline V gene has CDR1 SGHNT and CDR2 YYREEE (reference sequence). This CDR3 contains 17 residues. Trimming took 4 bases from V and 4 from J; bases not matched to a gene: 14. CDR3 residues: CASSPGLAKKGAYEQYF. The CDR3 nucleotides are TGTGCCAGCAGCCCGGGACTAGCGAAAAAGGGGGCTTACGAGCAGTACTTC.

V usage is TRBV5-1 and J usage is TRBJ2-1; weak D call: TRBD1 (5 bases). Trimming cost V 1 base and J 7 bases, with 12 bases left between them. This CDR3 region has 14 residues. CDR1 and CDR2 (germline): SGHRS, YFSETQ. In DNA, the CDR3 is TGCGCCAGCAGCTTGCTCGGATCAGGGAATGAGCAGTTCTTC. Its translation is CASSLLGSGNEQFF.

The rearrangement joins TRBV7-9 to TRBJ2-7, with D perhaps matching TRBD2 (6 bases). CDR3 length equals 12 residues. Trimming took off 8 bases at V and 3 bases at J, with 11 bases between the two ends. Per germline, CDR1 SEHNR and CDR2 FQNEAQ (reference sequence). CDR3 nucleotide sequence: TGTGCCAGCGGGGGGAATTACTACGAGCAGTACTTC. Its translation is CASGGNYYEQYF.

The V and J genes are TRBV10-1 and TRBJ2-7; maybe TRBD1 (5 bases). Trimming removed 5 bases from V and 0 bases from J, with 8 bases in between. Per the germline V gene, CDR1 is WNHNN and CDR2 is SYGVQD (reference sequence). The CDR3 spans 13 residues. For the CDR3, the DNA is TGCGCCAGCAGTCCAGGGTACTCCTACGAGCAGTACTTC. Its protein is CASSPGYSYEQYF.

V and J are TRBV27 and TRBJ2-7; D remains ambiguous. Germline V CDR1 and CDR2: MNHEY, SMNVEV (reference sequence). Trimming removed 4 bases from V and 0 bases from J, with 10 bases in between. The CDR3 consists of 14 residues. The CDR3 DNA is TGTGCCAGCAGTTCTGACGGTAGCTCCTACGAGCAGTACTTC. Translating gives CASSSDGSSYEQYF.

This rearrangement joins TRBV19 to TRBJ2-3; D gene ambiguous. This CDR3 has 14 residues. V dropped 3 bases and J dropped 0 bases, with 7 bases sitting between them. Germline assignment: CDR1 LNHDA and CDR2 SQIVND (reference sequence). CDR3 region: CASSIGRSTDTQYF. In DNA form, the CDR3 reads TGTGCCAGTAGTATTGGGCGGAGCACAGATACGCAGTATTTT.

V and J are TRBV7-2 and TRBJ2-1; D not resolved. V shed 4 bases and J shed 0 bases, with 7 bases lying between them. The germline V gene has CDR1 SGHTA and CDR2 FQGNSA. The CDR3 is 14 residues long. CDR3 nucleotide sequence: TGTGCCAGCAGCTCGGATAGCTCCTACAATGAGCAGTTCTTC. It translates to CASSSDSSYNEQFF.

The chain carries TRBV19 and TRBJ1-5; D is possibly TRBD1 (5 bases). Trimming removed 6 bases at V and 0 bases at J, with 9 bases between. The CDR3 spans 14 residues. Germline values: CDR1 LNHDA, CDR2 SQIVND (reference sequence). The CDR3 loop is CASRQVYSNQPQHF. For the CDR3, the DNA is TGTGCCAGTAGACAGGTTTATAGCAATCAGCCCCAGCATTTT. Combining the CDR3 with reference TRBV19 and TRBJ1-5 gives the whole variable domain DGGITQSPKYLFRKEGQNVTLSCEQNLNHDAMYWYRQDPGQGLRLIYYSQIVNDFQKGDIAEGYSVSREKKESFPLTVTSAQKNPTAFYLCASRQVYSNQPQHFGDGTRLSIL.

This chain connects TRBV18 to TRBJ2-2; D call uncertain. V was cut by 3 bases and J by 5 bases, with 10 bases left in between. The germline V gene encodes CDR1 KGHSH and CDR2 LQKENI. The CDR3 sequence is 14 residues long. In DNA form, the CDR3 reads TGTGCCAGCTCACCCCGTGAAACGACCGGGGAGCTGTTTTTT. Protein sequence: CASSPRETTGELFF.

This rearrangement joins TRBV19 to TRBJ2-3; TRBD2 is a possible D gene (6 bases). Trimming stripped 5 bases from V and 6 bases from J, with 24 bases between. This CDR3 has 17 amino acids. Germline values: CDR1 LNHDA, CDR2 SQIVND (reference sequence). CDR3: CASSQFLSGTPFDTQYF. CDR3 sequence (DNA): TGTGCCAGTAGTCAATTTTTATCCGGGACTCCCTTCGATACGCAGTATTTT.

The V call is TRBV7-9, the J call TRBJ2-3, with D perhaps matching TRBD1 (5 bases). The germline CDR1 and CDR2 sequences are SEHNR and FQNEAQ (reference sequence). The CDR3 covers 14 residues. V lost 3 bases and J 6 bases, leaving 13 bases between the germline ends. Here the CDR3 DNA reads TGTGCCAGCAGCTTGACAGTCAAGGGGGATACGCAGTATTTT. It codes for CASSLTVKGDTQYF.

CDR3: CASSPLGQGSSNEQFF. Here the CDR3 DNA reads TGTGCCAGCTCACCCCTCGGACAGGGATCATCCAATGAGCAGTTCTTC. This chain uses TRBV18 with TRBJ2-1; TRBD1 aligns across 8 bases. Germline CDR1 and CDR2: KGHSH and LQKENI. The CDR3 is 16 amino acids. V gave up 3 bases and J gave up 6 bases; unmatched junction bases: 10.

CDR3 sequence (DNA): TGTGCCAGCGGAGTAAAAGAAGGATCACCCCTCCACTTT. Its protein is CASGVKEGSPLHF. The V call is TRBV6-6, the J call TRBJ1-6; no clear D gene. This CDR3 is built from 13 residues. V gave up 8 bases and J gave up 10 bases, with 15 bases separating them. The V gene's germline CDR1 is MNHNY and CDR2 SVGAGI (reference sequence).

The table lists this clone with a count of one. The chain carries TRBV27 and TRBJ1-1, with TRBD1 matching 7 bases. Looked up from germline, CDR1 is MNHEY and CDR2 is SMNVEV (reference sequence). The CDR3 sequence is 15 residues long. J gave up 7 bases and V 3 bases, and 11 bases lay outside the gene matches. The CDR3 spells CASSLGPGQVFEAFF. The CDR3 region has the DNA TGTGCCAGCAGTTTGGGTCCTGGACAGGTCTTTGAAGCTTTCTTT.

J is TRBJ2-1 and V is TRBV6-6; 10 nucleotides line up with TRBD2. Trimming at V came to 8 bases and at J to 7 bases, leaving 11 bases not matched to a gene. Germline assignment: CDR1 MNHNY and CDR2 SVGAGI (reference sequence). CDR3 length: 15 amino acids. The CDR3 loop is CASGPPGLANNEQFF. Here the CDR3 DNA reads TGTGCCAGCGGCCCCCCGGGACTAGCGAATAATGAGCAGTTCTTC.

The chain uses TRBV19 and TRBJ1-2, with 10 positions matching TRBD1. This CDR3 has 16 amino acids. Germline-derived CDR1 and CDR2 are LNHDA and SQIVND (reference sequence). Trimming at V came to 3 bases and at J to 5 bases, leaving 9 bases not matched to a gene. As DNA, the CDR3 is TGTGCCAGTAGTATCGACAGGGGGCACGGAATATATGGCTACACCTTC. Translation gives CASSIDRGHGIYGYTF.

By frequency in the sample, this clone is large. V usage is TRBV13 and J usage is TRBJ2-1; the match to TRBD2 covers 14 bases. The CDR3 totals 15 residues. CDR1 and CDR2 (germline): PRHDT, FYEKMQ (reference sequence). V was pared by 6 bases and J by 6 bases, with 4 bases of the junction left unmatched. This chain's CDR3 is CASSSGLAGVNEQFF. The CDR3 bases are TGTGCCAGCAGTTCGGGACTAGCGGGAGTCAATGAGCAGTTCTTC.